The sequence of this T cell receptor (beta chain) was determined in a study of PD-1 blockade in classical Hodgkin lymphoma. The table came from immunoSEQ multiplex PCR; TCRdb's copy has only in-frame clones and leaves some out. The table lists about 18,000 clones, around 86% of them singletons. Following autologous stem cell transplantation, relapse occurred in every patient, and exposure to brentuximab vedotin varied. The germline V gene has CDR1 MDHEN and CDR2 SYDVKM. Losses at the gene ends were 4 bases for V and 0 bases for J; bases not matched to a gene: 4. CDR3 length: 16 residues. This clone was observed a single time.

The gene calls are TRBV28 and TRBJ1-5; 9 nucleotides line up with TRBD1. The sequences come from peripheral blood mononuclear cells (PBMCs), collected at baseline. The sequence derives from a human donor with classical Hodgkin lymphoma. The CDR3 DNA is TGTGCCAGCAGTTGGGACAGGGAATATAGCAATCAGCCCCAGCATTTT. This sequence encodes CASSWDREYSNQPQHF. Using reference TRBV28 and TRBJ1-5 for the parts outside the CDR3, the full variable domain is DVKVTQSSRYLVKRTGEKVFLECVQDMDHENMFWYRQDPGLGLRLIYFSYDVKMKEKGDIPEGYSVSREKKERFSLILESASTNQTSMYLCASSWDREYSNQPQHFGDGTRLSIL.